The rows below give T cell receptor beta chains drawn from one sample of a study of identical twins. Each CDR3 protein gets one entry after TCRdb re-called the 5' RACE reads with MiXCR. The table lists 400,000 to 550,000 distinct CDR3 sequences, approximately 22% of them singletons. This sample was shared with a second study, whose subject was T cells expressing NK-cell markers.

The sequenced sample was CD4+ T cells sorted from blood. These receptors came from a young woman in good health. Each CDR3 is given with its conserved first and last residue. The D gene is left open where the match is weak. Only part of the rows carry a size: once, few, many, or a class if the clone is expanded.

>16|.|TRBJ1-1|TRBV12-3/TRBV12-4|.
CASSTDLLIMNTEAFF
TGTGCCAGCAGCACGGATCTCCTCATCATGAACACTGAAGCTTTCTTT
>14|TRBD2|TRBJ2-3|TRBV12-3/TRBV12-4|many
CASRRTSGRDTQYF
TGTGCCAGCAGAAGGACTAGCGGGCGAGATACGCAGTATTTT
>17|TRBD2|TRBJ2-1|TRBV5-1|.
CASSLDGAGGSLDEQFF
TGCGCCAGCAGCTTGGACGGGGCGGGCGGGAGTTTGGATGAGCAGTTCTTC
>12|.|TRBJ2-1|TRBV7-8|few
CASSLVSYEQFF
TGTGCCAGCAGCCTCGTATCCTATGAGCAGTTCTTC
>18|TRBD2|TRBJ2-7|TRBV5-1|few
CASSLFTTSGSRAYEQYF
TGCGCCAGCAGCTTGTTTACGACTAGCGGGAGTAGGGCCTACGAGCAGTACTTC
>16|.|TRBJ1-1|TRBV12-3/TRBV12-4|.
CASSDPGGRVNTEAFF
TGTGCCAGCAGTGATCCCGGGGGTCGGGTGAACACTGAAGCTTTCTTT
>15|.|TRBJ2-1|TRBV15|few
CATSSRRAKVNEQFF
TGTGCCACCAGCAGCCGCAGGGCGAAGGTTAATGAGCAGTTCTTC
>16|.|TRBJ2-1|TRBV20-1|few
CSATPSRLRSYNEQFF
TGCAGTGCTACCCCCTCGAGGCTACGCTCCTACAATGAGCAGTTCTTC
>12|.|TRBJ2-1|TRBV6-2/TRBV6-3|few
CASSYKGNGQFF
TGTGCCAGCAGTTACAAGGGGAATGGGCAGTTCTTC
>13|.|TRBJ2-1|TRBV7-9|.
CASSLDLYNEQFF
TGTGCCAGCAGCTTAGATCTATACAATGAGCAGTTCTTC
>16|.|TRBJ1-6|TRBV20-1|.
CSARDRVGARNSPLHF
TGCAGTGCTAGAGATAGGGTGGGGGCACGTAATTCACCCCTCCACTTT
>18|TRBD2|TRBJ2-7|TRBV11-2|.
CASSPRSRGAGGSYEQYF
TGTGCCAGCAGCCCAAGGAGTAGGGGAGCGGGAGGCTCCTACGAGCAGTACTTC
>15|TRBD2|TRBJ2-5|TRBV7-2|few
CASSLIRGRQETQYF
TGTGCCAGCAGCTTAATCCGCGGGAGGCAAGAGACCCAGTACTTC
>14|.|TRBJ2-7|TRBV5-1|.
CASSFRADSYEQYF
TGCGCCAGCAGCTTCCGGGCGGACTCCTACGAGCAGTACTTC
>16|TRBD1|TRBJ1-2|TRBV12-3/TRBV12-4|few
CASSLNRRGQGGDYTF
TGTGCCAGCAGTTTAAATCGGCGCGGACAGGGCGGGGACTACACCTTC
>16|.|TRBJ1-2|TRBV4-3|.
CASSQVVGLANYGYTF
TGCGCCAGCAGCCAAGTTGTAGGCTTAGCTAACTATGGCTACACCTTC
>11|.|TRBJ2-7|TRBV30|.
CAWRTAYEQYF
TGTGCCTGGAGGACAGCCTACGAGCAGTACTTC
>15|TRBD2|TRBJ2-1|TRBV3-1|.
CASSQTSGGAIEQFF
TGTGCCAGCAGCCAAACTAGCGGGGGGGCCATTGAGCAGTTCTTC
>12|.|TRBJ1-2|TRBV3-1|.
CASSQGEHGYTF
TGTGCCAGCAGCCAAGGGGAGCATGGCTACACCTTC
>12|.|TRBJ2-7|TRBV3-1|.
CASSRLTSEQYF
TGTGCCAGCAGCCGACTTACCTCCGAGCAGTACTTC
>14|.|TRBJ1-3|TRBV20-1|many
CSASKGSSGNTIYF
TGCAGTGCTAGTAAGGGTTCCTCTGGAAACACCATATATTTT
>18|TRBD2|TRBJ2-3|TRBV5-1|few
CASRRGLAGGTVTDTQYF
TGCGCCAGCAGGCGGGGACTAGCGGGGGGAACCGTCACAGATACGCAGTATTTT
>17|TRBD2|TRBJ2-3|TRBV5-1|.
CASSLSGLAASTDTQYF
TGCGCCAGCAGCTTGTCGGGACTAGCGGCGAGCACAGATACGCAGTATTTT
>13|.|TRBJ2-7|TRBV20-1|.
CSSLQGSSYEQYF
TGCAGTTCTTTACAGGGTAGTTCCTACGAGCAGTACTTC
>13|.|TRBJ1-5|TRBV20-1|few
CSGVGGLNQPQHF
TGCAGTGGGGTCGGGGGGTTAAATCAGCCCCAGCATTTT